A selection of T cell receptor beta chains follows, all from one sample in a study of shared clonotypes between healthy human individuals. Using immunoSEQ multiplex PCR, the repertoire was profiled, and TCRdb retains in-frame clones only, with some absent. This table holds about 1.1 million clones, 60% to 85% found once. The source material was memory CD4+ T cells from PBMCs. The receptors were sampled from a man aged 18 to 30 in good health. Some clones in this sample may be carry-over from other donors' samples. The CDR3 runs from the conserved cysteine through the conserved F or W. A D gene is named only where the DNA matches it firmly. Some rows mark clone size as missing; the rest say once, few, many or name a class of expanded clone.

V,J,size,D,CDR3,DNA
TRBV5-4,TRBJ2-3,once,TRBD1,CASSRDSERSTDTQYF,TGTGCCAGCAGCCGGGACAGCGAGCGGAGCACAGATACGCAGTATTTT
TRBV10-3,TRBJ2-3,-,TRBD1,CAISGEQGTDTQYF,TGTGCCATCAGTGGGGAACAGGGGACAGATACGCAGTATTTT
TRBV11-2,TRBJ2-1,-,-,CASSQFLRGIYNEQFF,TGTGCCAGCAGCCAATTCTTAAGGGGTATTTACAATGAGCAGTTCTTC
TRBV7-2,TRBJ2-7,-,-,CASSSRAEGNEQYF,TGTGCCAGCAGTTCCAGGGCCGAGGGAAACGAGCAGTACTTC
TRBV7-2,TRBJ2-1,-,-,CASSLVAGPYNEQFF,TGTGCCAGCAGCTTAGTTGCGGGACCCTACAATGAGCAGTTCTTC
TRBV4-1,TRBJ2-5,-,-,CTSSLTGLETQYF,TGCACCAGCAGCCTCACAGGGCTCGAGACCCAGTACTTC
TRBV9,TRBJ2-7,-,TRBD2,CASSPGLAVSYEQYF,TGTGCCAGCAGCCCCGGACTAGCGGTTTCCTACGAGCAGTACTTC
TRBV19,TRBJ1-2,-,-,CASSILGRGYTF,TGTGCCAGTAGTATACTCGGGAGGGGCTACACCTTC
TRBV21-1,TRBJ2-5,-,-,CASSKAGQLLREETQYF,TGTGCCAGCAGCAAAGCCGGCCAGCTTTTGAGGGAAGAGACCCAGTACTTC
TRBV6-1,TRBJ1-1,-,-,CASSEAGYTEAFF,TGTGCCAGCAGTGAAGCAGGGTATACTGAAGCTTTCTTT
TRBV11-2,TRBJ1-4,-,-,CASSSGFLEKLFF,TGTGCCAGCAGCTCGGGTTTCCTTGAAAAACTGTTTTTT
TRBV29-1,TRBJ2-7,-,-,CSVEAGTDGYEQYF,TGCAGCGTTGAGGCCGGGACCGACGGCTACGAGCAGTACTTC
TRBV6-6,TRBJ2-1,-,-,CASRETYRGGLGEQFF,TGTGCCAGCAGGGAAACTTACAGGGGAGGGTTAGGTGAGCAGTTCTTC
TRBV5-1,TRBJ2-5,-,-,CASSLAASWGGQETQYF,TGCGCCAGCAGCTTGGCCGCCTCTTGGGGTGGTCAAGAGACCCAGTACTTC
TRBV5-1,TRBJ2-7,-,TRBD2,CASSLWIPGSISSGSDEQYF,TGCGCCAGCAGCTTGTGGATCCCCGGATCAATCTCTAGCGGGAGCGACGAGCAGTACTTC
TRBV29-1,TRBJ2-6,-,TRBD2,CSVKSGSGANVLTF,TGCAGCGTAAAGAGCGGGAGTGGGGCCAACGTCCTGACTTTC
TRBV28,TRBJ2-6,-,-,CASSTPAAAGANVLTF,TGTGCCAGCAGTACCCCGGCGGCGGCTGGGGCCAACGTCCTGACTTTC
TRBV5-1,TRBJ2-1,-,TRBD2,CASSFSGSDNEQFF,TGCGCCAGCAGCTTCAGCGGGAGCGACAATGAGCAGTTCTTC
TRBV18,TRBJ2-1,-,-,CASSPVPSYNEQFF,TGTGCCAGCTCACCGGTACCCTCCTACAATGAGCAGTTCTTC
TRBV13,TRBJ1-2,many,TRBD1,CASRRAGTGDNYGYTF,TGTGCCAGCAGACGAGCCGGGACAGGGGATAACTATGGCTACACCTTC
TRBV2,TRBJ1-5,-,-,CASRRGSNQPQHF,TGTGCCAGCAGGAGGGGAAGCAATCAGCCCCAGCATTTT
TRBV6-6,TRBJ2-3,-,-,CASSYGGRTDTQYF,TGTGCCAGCAGTTACGGGGGTCGCACAGATACGCAGTATTTT
TRBV18,TRBJ1-4,few,TRBD1,CASSPGTGAFGKLFF,TGTGCCAGCTCACCAGGGACAGGAGCATTCGGAAAACTGTTTTTT
TRBV28,TRBJ2-3,once,-,CASTTQKDTQYF,TGTGCCAGCACCACCCAAAAAGATACGCAGTATTTT
TRBV2,TRBJ2-2,once,TRBD1,CASTGTGGTGELFF,TGTGCCAGCACCGGGACAGGGGGGACCGGGGAGCTGTTTTTT
TRBV28,TRBJ1-5,-,-,CASSLPDSQPQHF,TGTGCCAGCAGTTTACCGGACTCTCAGCCCCAGCATTTT
TRBV5-1,TRBJ2-2,-,TRBD1,CASSSLGPGQPGELFF,TGCGCCAGCAGCAGCCTCGGACCGGGACAGCCCGGGGAGCTGTTTTTT
TRBV28,TRBJ1-3,-,-,CASSSPRAGNTIYF,TGTGCCAGCAGTTCGCCTCGGGCTGGAAACACCATATATTTT
TRBV27,TRBJ2-5,-,TRBD1,CASSPSRQGRRFQETQYF,TGTGCCAGCAGTCCATCGAGACAGGGAAGAAGGTTCCAAGAGACCCAGTACTTC
TRBV29-1,TRBJ2-3,once,TRBD2,CSATGTRGGDTQYF,TGCAGCGCCACCGGGACTAGGGGTGGCGATACGCAGTATTTT
TRBV25-1,TRBJ2-2,-,-,CASRKTGTGELFF,TGTGCCAGCAGGAAAACAGGCACCGGGGAGCTGTTTTTT
TRBV28,TRBJ1-2,-,TRBD1,CASSPYWTGGNYGYTF,TGTGCCAGCAGTCCATATTGGACAGGGGGTAACTATGGCTACACCTTC
TRBV7-8,TRBJ1-1,-,-,CASSLEQGRTEAFF,TGTGCCAGCAGCTTAGAACAGGGTCGAACTGAAGCTTTCTTT
TRBV9,TRBJ2-5,-,TRBD1,CASSGWTGQRTQAETQYF,TGTGCCAGCAGCGGGTGGACAGGCCAACGCACCCAAGCAGAGACCCAGTACTTC
TRBV6-6,TRBJ2-1,once,TRBD1,CASSDRADEQFF,TGTGCCAGCAGCGACAGGGCGGATGAGCAGTTCTTC
TRBV9,TRBJ2-5,-,-,CASSVVGGRETQYF,TGTGCCAGCAGCGTAGTTGGGGGGCGGGAGACCCAGTACTTC
TRBV28,TRBJ2-2,-,TRBD2,CASRNGLVNTGELFF,TGTGCCAGCAGAAACGGACTAGTGAACACCGGGGAGCTGTTTTTT